This T cell receptor beta chain was sequenced for a study of cytomegalovirus exposure and HLA in healthy donors. Study outcomes and limitations: V- and J-gene trimming of TCR beta was linked (in a later analysis) to a missense DCLRE1C variant. Reports credit the classifier with highly specific, highly sensitive diagnosis of cytomegalovirus status. Among donors in an Asian-associated ancestry cluster, a later analysis reportedly found fewer N-insertions than the approximately 700-donor mean.

Concerning this clone itself: As yet, its antigen is unknown.

This PCR relied on a set of 60 Vbeta primers and 13 Jbeta primers. Sequencing used immunoSEQ multiplex PCR; TCRdb keeps in-frame clones, though not all of them. The sample contains approximately 150,000 clones, 82% of which appear only once. The CDR3 covers 16 residues. The germline V gene encodes CDR1 MDHEN and CDR2 SYDVKM. V lost 4 bases, J lost 7 bases, and 7 bases stayed unmatched. Sequencing input: PBMCs. The chain couples TRBV28 to TRBJ2-1; 13 bases are a match to TRBD2. The TCR sequence derives from a young man in good health and CMV-seropositive. CDR3 residues: CASSSPGLAGVNEQFF. Here the CDR3 DNA reads TGTGCCAGCAGTTCCCCCGGACTAGCGGGGGTGAATGAGCAGTTCTTC.